Listed below are T cell receptor beta chains from one sample, sequenced in a study of cytomegalovirus exposure and HLA in healthy donors. Sequencing used immunoSEQ multiplex PCR; TCRdb keeps in-frame clones, though not all of them. The sample holds around 150,000 clones; approximately 62% are singletons and the top ten take over 1.5%. Input material: PBMCs. These receptors were collected from a human donor in good health. Both conserved end residues are part of each CDR3. Fields, in order: D gene, V gene, clone size, J gene, CDR3 protein, CDR3 DNA. A D gene is named only where the DNA matches it firmly. Clone size is shown for a subset of rows, as once, few, many or a class of expanded clone.

>TRBD1|TRBV19|.|TRBJ1-1
CASSMTGRIEAFF
TGTGCCAGTAGTATGACAGGGCGTATTGAAGCTTTCTTT
>TRBD1|TRBV6-5|.|TRBJ2-5
CASSPSGQGRETQYF
TGTGCCAGCAGTCCCAGCGGACAGGGAAGAGAGACCCAGTACTTC
>TRBD2|TRBV14|.|TRBJ2-2
CASSQDEGGPLAGAAGELFF
TGTGCCAGCAGCCAAGATGAGGGGGGGCCCTTAGCGGGAGCGGCCGGGGAGCTGTTTTTT
>.|TRBV18|.|TRBJ2-7
CASSPPGSAGVGEQYF
TGTGCCAGCTCACCACCGGGAAGCGCCGGGGTGGGCGAGCAGTACTTC
>.|TRBV4-1|once|TRBJ1-4
CASSRQWTASNEKLFF
TGCGCCAGCAGCCGTCAATGGACAGCTTCTAATGAAAAACTGTTTTTT
>TRBD1|TRBV7-8|few|TRBJ2-7
CASSPAPLGGGLSPEQYF
TGTGCCAGCAGCCCCGCCCCGTTAGGGGGCGGGCTCTCTCCCGAGCAGTACTTC
>TRBD1|TRBV5-1|.|TRBJ2-1
CASRFGTGWNEQFF
TGCGCCAGCAGGTTTGGGACAGGGTGGAATGAGCAGTTCTTC
>.|TRBV11-2|.|TRBJ2-7
CASSLGHGVGGKKYF
TGTGCCAGCAGCTTAGGGCACGGGGTGGGGGGAAAAAAGTACTTC
>TRBD2|TRBV10-3|.|TRBJ2-1
CAIKLAEYNEQFF
TGTGCCATCAAACTAGCGGAGTACAATGAGCAGTTCTTC
>.|TRBV6-5|.|TRBJ1-1
CASRTVNTEAFF
TGTGCCAGCAGGACAGTCAACACTGAAGCTTTCTTT
>TRBD2|TRBV2|.|TRBJ2-3
CASRLLTSGNTDTQYF
TGTGCCAGCAGGCTCTTGACTAGCGGAAACACAGATACGCAGTATTTT
>.|TRBV7-6|.|TRBJ2-2
CASSFLTGTGELFF
TGTGCCAGCAGCTTCCTAACGGGAACCGGGGAGCTGTTTTTT
>.|TRBV28|.|TRBJ1-4
CASSSTGIATNEKLFF
TGTGCCAGCAGTTCTACGGGGATAGCAACTAATGAAAAACTGTTTTTT
>.|TRBV11-2|once|TRBJ1-3
CASSLAPWSAGGNTIYF
TGTGCCAGCAGCTTAGCCCCCTGGTCGGCGGGTGGAAACACCATATATTTT
>TRBD2|TRBV5-1|.|TRBJ2-1
CASSSGGPSGSYNEQFF
TGCGCCAGCAGCTCCGGGGGTCCTAGCGGGAGCTACAATGAGCAGTTCTTC
>TRBD2|TRBV2|.|TRBJ2-3
CASTLALAGTDTQYF
TGTGCCAGCACCCTGGCACTAGCGGGCACAGATACGCAGTATTTT
>TRBD2|TRBV29-1|.|TRBJ2-3
CSVGGGGRPDTQYF
TGCAGCGTTGGCGGCGGGGGGCGCCCAGATACGCAGTATTTT
>TRBD2|TRBV7-2|.|TRBJ2-7
CASSLGLAGAYEQYF
TGTGCCAGCAGCTTAGGTCTAGCGGGGGCCTACGAGCAGTACTTC
>.|TRBV2|few|TRBJ2-5
CASKFRGAPGETQYF
TGTGCCAGCAAGTTCCGGGGGGCGCCGGGGGAGACCCAGTACTTC
>TRBD1|TRBV7-9|.|TRBJ2-7
CASKQGAGYEQYF
TGTGCCAGCAAACAGGGGGCGGGGTACGAGCAGTACTTC
>.|TRBV11-2|.|TRBJ2-5
CASSLGGGQETQYF
TGTGCCAGCAGCTTAGGTGGCGGACAGGAGACCCAGTACTTC
>.|TRBV18|few|TRBJ2-2
CASSPAQNTGELFF
TGTGCCAGCTCACCAGCACAGAACACCGGGGAGCTGTTTTTT
>.|TRBV18|once|TRBJ1-3
CASSPTTDTRNTIYF
TGTGCCAGCTCACCAACGACAGACACTAGAAACACCATATATTTT
>TRBD1|TRBV7-9|.|TRBJ1-1
CASSYTGVNTEAFF
TGTGCCAGCAGCTACACAGGGGTAAACACTGAAGCTTTCTTT
>TRBD1|TRBV7-8|once|TRBJ1-5
CASSPDRGYSNQPQHF
TGTGCCAGCAGCCCTGACAGGGGCTATAGCAATCAGCCCCAGCATTTT
>.|TRBV28|once|TRBJ2-2
CASSRAGTGELFF
TGTGCCAGCAGCAGGGCAGGGACCGGGGAGCTGTTTTTT
>TRBD2|TRBV11-2|once|TRBJ2-1
CASSYTSGGNNEQFF
TGTGCCAGCAGCTACACTAGCGGGGGTAACAATGAGCAGTTCTTC
>TRBD2|TRBV9|.|TRBJ2-3
CASSVASGLAGGPADTQYF
TGTGCCAGCAGCGTAGCTTCGGGACTAGCGGGAGGGCCCGCAGATACGCAGTATTTT
>.|TRBV6-5|few|TRBJ2-7
CASSFGTTYEQYF
TGTGCCAGCAGTTTTGGGACAACGTATGAGCAGTACTTC
>TRBD1|TRBV6-1|.|TRBJ1-4
CASSARQGTTNEKLFF
TGTGCCAGCAGTGCTCGACAGGGGACAACTAATGAAAAACTGTTTTTT
>.|TRBV6-1|few|TRBJ2-3
CASSEVGSSTDTQYF
TGTGCCAGCAGTGAAGTCGGTTCTAGCACAGATACGCAGTATTTT
>TRBD1|TRBV7-2|.|TRBJ1-2
CASSVKRSTGSYGYTF
TGTGCCAGCAGCGTCAAGCGTTCGACAGGGAGCTATGGCTACACCTTC
>TRBD2|TRBV2|.|TRBJ2-5
CASSSTSGRGQVAQYF
TGTGCCAGCTCATCGACTAGCGGGAGGGGACAAGTGGCCCAGTACTTC
>.|TRBV4-1|.|TRBJ2-5
CASSQLHFRETQYF
TGCGCCAGCAGCCAACTTCACTTTCGGGAGACCCAGTACTTC
>TRBD1|TRBV28|.|TRBJ1-1
CASIGPGQGTEAFF
TGTGCCAGCATAGGTCCGGGACAGGGTACTGAAGCTTTCTTT
>TRBD2|TRBV7-2|few|TRBJ2-5
CASSLVRGAKETQYF
TGTGCCAGCAGCTTAGTGCGGGGGGCGAAGGAGACCCAGTACTTC
>.|TRBV7-8|few|TRBJ2-5
CASSLSVTSGTQYF
TGTGCCAGCAGCTTAAGTGTCACCTCCGGGACCCAGTACTTC
>.|TRBV6-6|.|TRBJ1-2
CASSYPPLGVNYGYTF
TGTGCCAGCAGTTACCCTCCGTTAGGGGTCAATTATGGCTACACCTTC
>TRBD1|TRBV28|.|TRBJ1-2
CASSLAGQSYGYTF
TGTGCCAGCAGTTTAGCGGGACAGAGCTATGGCTACACCTTC
>TRBD1|TRBV18|.|TRBJ1-2
CASSRDRGQDGYTF
TGTGCCAGCTCACGGGACAGGGGGCAGGATGGCTACACCTTC
>TRBD2|TRBV19|.|TRBJ2-5
CASSTGLGLAGPWETQYF
TGTGCCAGTAGTACGGGCCTTGGACTAGCGGGACCTTGGGAGACCCAGTACTTC
>TRBD1|TRBV28|.|TRBJ2-2
CASSPPPTGWANTGELFF
TGTGCCAGCAGTCCCCCCCCGACAGGGTGGGCGAACACCGGGGAGCTGTTTTTT
>.|TRBV7-3|.|TRBJ1-5
CASSPPRHRVRNQPQHF
TGTGCCAGCAGCCCCCCCCGACACAGGGTTCGGAATCAGCCCCAGCATTTT
>TRBD1|TRBV5-1|.|TRBJ2-7
CASSVEGALYEQYF
TGCGCCAGCAGCGTAGAGGGGGCTTTATACGAGCAGTACTTC
>.|TRBV28|.|TRBJ2-7
CASSSDSYEQYF
TGTGCCAGCAGTTCGGACAGCTACGAGCAGTACTTC
>.|TRBV6-1|.|TRBJ2-7
CASSEARLVNYEQYF
TGTGCCAGCAGTGAGGCTAGGCTGGTGAACTACGAGCAGTACTTC
>.|TRBV7-9|few|TRBJ2-7
CASSMHRVGDEQYF
TGTGCCAGCAGCATGCACAGGGTAGGCGACGAGCAGTACTTC
>TRBD2|TRBV4-1|few|TRBJ2-5
CASSQGSTSGRETQYF
TGCGCCAGCAGCCAAGGATCGACTAGCGGGAGAGAGACCCAGTACTTC
>TRBD2|TRBV4-1|.|TRBJ2-7
CASSQAPGGGGREQYF
TGCGCCAGCAGCCAAGCCCCGGGAGGAGGAGGTCGCGAGCAGTACTTC
>.|TRBV9|.|TRBJ2-5
CASSVVPEDQETQYF
TGTGCCAGCAGCGTAGTCCCAGAAGATCAAGAGACCCAGTACTTC
>TRBD2|TRBV19|.|TRBJ2-5
CASSITGRVETQYF
TGTGCCAGTAGTATTACCGGGAGGGTGGAGACCCAGTACTTC